This TCR beta chain is drawn from a study of shared clonotypes between healthy human individuals. General observations from the study: The diversity represented, both genetic and in exposure history, was limited by few donors. Blood was the only sampled material, and tissue repertoires likely differ.

In the case of this clone: The antigen is undetermined.

The naive CD8 population came from CD45RO-negative cells selected for CCR7, without terminally differentiated effector memory CD45RA+ cells. Libraries were prepared by immunoSEQ multiplex PCR; TCRdb keeps only in-frame clonotypes and omits some of them. The sample contains hundreds of thousands of clones, roughly 96% of which appear only once. Source material: naive CD8+ T cells sorted from blood. The clonotype was recovered from a young woman in good health.

CDR3 loop: CASSVAGSLSGELFF. The DNA of the CDR3 is TGTGCCAGCAGCGTAGCGGGATCACTTTCTGGGGAGCTGTTTTTT. The rearrangement links TRBV9 to TRBJ2-2; a weak D match, TRBD2 (5 bases). Deletions cut 0 bases from V and 8 bases from J, with 14 bases between. CDR3 length: 15 residues. Looked up from germline, CDR1 is SGDLS and CDR2 is YYNGEE. Using reference TRBV9 and TRBJ2-2 for the parts outside the CDR3, the full variable domain is DSGVTQTPKHLITATGQRVTLRCSPRSGDLSVYWYQQSLDQGLQFLIQYYNGEERAKGNILERFSAQQFPDLHSELNLSSLELGDSALYFCASSVAGSLSGELFFGEGSRLTVL.